This entry lists 30 T cell receptor beta chains sequenced from one sample in a study of T-cell reconstitution after alpha-beta-depleted transplantation in children. Unique molecular identifiers were incorporated when the TCRbeta library was constructed. TCRdb used MiXCR to reprocess the PCR reads, holding one entry per CDR3 protein. This sample carries approximately 210,000 distinct CDR3 sequences, 13% to 15% of them seen once, and the ten largest clones take approximately 13%. Sequenced material: PBMCs from the stem cell graft donor, taken from the stem cell graft. All receptors come from a human donor who donated a stem cell graft to a child with acute lymphoblastic leukemia.

The V gene is TRBV5-1, the J gene TRBJ2-5; 9 nucleotides align to TRBD2. The CDR3 consists of 16 residues. The J segment lost 5 bases and the V segment lost 0 bases, leaving 8 bases of the junction unmatched. Germline CDR1 SGHRS, CDR2 YFSETQ. CDR3 loop: CASSLVAGGTAETQYF. For the CDR3, the DNA is TGCGCCAGCAGCTTGGTTGCGGGAGGGACGGCGGAGACCCAGTACTTC. The whole variable domain, filled in from reference TRBV5-1 and TRBJ2-5, reads KAGVTQTPRYLIKTRGQQVTLSCSPISGHRSVSWYQQTPGQGLQFLFEYFSETQRNKGNFPGRFSGRQFSNSRSEMNVSTLELGDSALYLCASSLVAGGTAETQYFGPGTRLLVL.

This clonotype was detected many times. This chain joins TRBV4-2 and TRBJ1-2; possibly TRBD1 for D (6 bases). The CDR3 is 17 residues long. CDR1 is LGHNA and CDR2 is YNFKEQ in the germline V gene. The V end was cut by 0 bases, the J end by 3 bases, with 17 bases between. The CDR3 DNA reads as TGTGCCAGCAGCCAAGAAGGGGAGGGGGACCCCCACTATGGCTACACCTTC. Translated, it gives CASSQEGEGDPHYGYTF.

This clonotype was detected ten times or more. CDR3: CASRWADSGANVLTF. The CDR3 DNA follows: TGTGCCAGCAGGTGGGCAGACTCTGGGGCCAACGTCCTGACTTTC. The V call is TRBV12-3 or TRBV12-4, the J call TRBJ2-6; D not resolved. CDR3 size: 15 residues. Trimming cost V 6 bases and J 0 bases, with 9 bases left between them.

This clonotype came up a few times. V gene TRBV7-9 combines with J gene TRBJ1-6; D call uncertain. Germline CDR1 reads SEHNR; CDR2 reads FQNEAQ (reference sequence). The CDR3 runs to 13 residues. Trimming took 0 bases from V and 7 from J, leaving 4 bases between them. This CDR3 is CASSLAGNSPLHF. CDR3 DNA sequence: TGTGCCAGCAGCTTAGCAGGGAATTCACCCCTCCACTTT.

This clonotype showed up many times. CDR3 DNA: TGCAGCGTTGAACACAACGGGAGGAGCACAGATACGCAGTATTTT. This gives the protein CSVEHNGRSTDTQYF. The rearrangement uses TRBV29-1 and TRBJ2-3; TRBD2 matches at 7 bases. Germline V gives CDR1 SQVTM, CDR2 ANQGSEA. Germline trimming cut 2 bases from V and 0 bases from J; bases unmatched to any gene: 5. CDR3 length equals 15 residues.

On this clonotype: The junction departs from germline at one end; a sequencing error may be responsible. This chain links TRBV27 with TRBJ2-6; D might be TRBD1 (5 bases). The CDR3 extends over 17 amino acids. Germline loops: CDR1 MNHEY, CDR2 SMNVEV (reference sequence). CDR3 region: CASSLSVRADGANGLTF. CDR3 sequence (DNA): TGTGCCAGCAGTTTATCGGTTCGGGCAGATGGGGCCAACGGCCTGACTTTC.

In this sample, this clonotype turned up many times. This chain uses TRBV6-2 or TRBV6-3 with TRBJ1-3; 8 nucleotides agree with TRBD1. Trimming removed 6 bases from V and 0 bases from J; junction bases left unmatched: 16. Germline V lookup: CDR1 MNHEY, CDR2 SVGEGT. The CDR3 has 19 residues. CDR3 nucleotides: TGTGCCAGCAGCCGTCCCGGGACAGGTACCACCAGCTCTGGAAACACCATATATTTT. It yields the protein CASSRPGTGTTSSGNTIYF.

This clonotype has at least ten counts. The chain links TRBV20-1 to TRBJ2-7; 16 positions agree with TRBD2. The germline CDR1 and CDR2 sequences are DFQATT and SNEGSKA (reference sequence). The length of the CDR3 is 16 residues. The ends lost 5 bases at V and 5 bases at J; junction bases unmatched: 9. The CDR3 DNA follows: TGCAGTGCTTGGGATCCCGGGACTAGCGGGAGGGACGAGCAGTACTTC. As protein: CSAWDPGTSGRDEQYF.

The chain uses TRBV3-1 and TRBJ2-7; possibly TRBD1 for D (5 bases). This CDR3 is 14 amino acids long. CDR1 and CDR2 (germline): LGHDT, YNNKEL (reference sequence). V was clipped by 0 bases and J by 5 bases, with 11 bases between them. CDR3 loop: CASSQDLWGDEQYF. The CDR3 DNA sequence: TGTGCCAGCAGCCAAGATCTGTGGGGCGACGAGCAGTACTTC.

This clonotype has at least ten counts. V and J are TRBV12-3 or TRBV12-4 and TRBJ2-1; 13 bases line up with TRBD2. The V segment lost 5 bases and the J segment 2 bases; nucleotides outside the gene matches: 6. CDR3 length: 17 residues. The CDR3 nucleotides are TGTGCCAGCAGTCATCGACTAGCGGGAGGACCCTACAATGAGCAGTTCTTC. Residues: CASSHRLAGGPYNEQFF.

As to this clonotype: Relative to the germline gene, one junction end is altered; a read error may explain this. The genes are TRBV12-3 or TRBV12-4 and TRBJ2-6; 7 bases map to TRBD1. This CDR3 comprises 19 residues. The CDR3 region is CASSLALRDSYSGANGLTF. The CDR3 nucleotides are TGTGCCAGCAGTTTAGCGCTAAGGGACAGCTACTCTGGGGCCAACGGCCTGACTTTC.

This clonotype appeared many times. The chain employs TRBV9 and TRBJ2-5, with TRBD1 matching 7 bases. The CDR3 is 16 residues long. CDR1 and CDR2 from the germline V gene are SGDLS and YYNGEE. V lost 2 bases, J lost 3 bases, and 10 bases stayed unmatched. CDR3 residues: CASSVHSRDRKETQYF. CDR3 DNA: TGTGCCAGCAGCGTCCACTCCCGGGACAGAAAAGAGACCCAGTACTTC.

This clonotype has a count of ten or more. The V and J genes are TRBV6-1 and TRBJ2-7, with D possibly matching TRBD2 (6 bases). V was clipped by 5 bases and J by 5 bases, with 19 bases between them. This CDR3 has 15 amino acids. Germline CDR1 and CDR2: MNHNS and SASEGT. CDR3 bases: TGTGCCAGCAGTCGCCACTGGGGGGAGAGAAACGAGCAGTACTTC. Translation: CASSRHWGERNEQYF.

This clonotype has a count of ten or more. This chain links TRBV29-1 with TRBJ2-7, with 9 bases fitting TRBD1. This CDR3 is 13 amino acids long. Germline assignment: CDR1 SQVTM and CDR2 ANQGSEA. Trimming at V came to 0 bases and at J to 7 bases, leaving 4 bases not matched to a gene. DNA of the CDR3: TGCAGCGTTGAAGAGGACAGGGGACTGGAGCAGTACTTC. It yields the protein CSVEEDRGLEQYF.

In this sample, this clonotype turned up many times. The chain uses TRBV20-1 and TRBJ1-3, with 9 bases lining up with TRBD1. The ends lost 2 bases at V and 0 bases at J; junction bases unmatched: 5. This CDR3 has 16 residues. CDR1 is DFQATT and CDR2 is SNEGSKA in the germline V gene (reference sequence). The CDR3 DNA sequence: TGCAGTGCTAGAAGGGACAGGGTCACCTCTGGAAACACCATATATTTT. Its protein product is CSARRDRVTSGNTIYF.

With regard to this clonotype: The CDR3 ends on some other residue instead of the conserved phenylalanine or tryptophan, so this is likely a read error. V is TRBV24-1 and J is TRBJ2-1; 7 bases are a match to TRBD1. The CDR3 is 14 residues long. J was trimmed by 7 bases and V by 5 bases; bases with no gene match: 7. Germline CDR1 and CDR2: KGHDR and SFDVKD. CDR3 loop: CATSGPGGSNEQFL. The CDR3 DNA reads as TGTGCCACCAGTGGACCAGGGGGATCAAATGAGCAGTTCTTG.

This clonotype was recorded at least ten times. V and J are TRBV10-3 and TRBJ2-4, with TRBD1 matching over 9 bases. Germline V gives CDR1 ENHRY, CDR2 SYGVKD. After removal of 0 bases from V and 5 bases from J, the junction contained 8 bases not matched to a gene. The CDR3 sequence is 17 residues long. The CDR3, as DNA: TGTGCCATCAGTGAGTCGTACCCCAGGACAGGGGAAAACATTCAGTACTTC. Its protein product is CAISESYPRTGENIQYF.

This clonotype was counted at least ten times. The chain is built from TRBV29-1 and TRBJ1-1, with D tentatively TRBD1 (5 bases). The CDR3 length is 13 residues. The germline V gene encodes CDR1 SQVTM and CDR2 ANQGSEA. Trimming pared 7 bases from V and 1 base from J, leaving 13 bases between. CDR3 DNA sequence: TGCAGCGCCTACCTCGGGGCGAACACTGAAGCTTTCTTT. Translation gives CSAYLGANTEAFF.

The genes are TRBV2 and TRBJ1-6, with D hard to call. The length of the CDR3 is 17 residues. Between the trimmed V and J ends, which lost 6 bases and 0 bases, there was a span of 15 bases. Per the germline V gene, CDR1 is SNHLY and CDR2 is FYNNEI. The CDR3 spells CASRTDPLSSYNSPLHF. The CDR3, as DNA: TGTGCCAGCAGGACGGATCCCCTGAGCTCCTATAATTCACCCCTCCACTTT.

The CDR3 DNA reads as TGTGCCAGCAGTGCCACCAGCGGACGGGGGGAAGGGAGCTCCTACGAGCAGTACTTC. As protein: CASSATSGRGEGSSYEQYF. This chain joins TRBV25-1 and TRBJ2-7; 7 bases are a match to TRBD2. The V and J ends lost 4 bases and 0 bases, in that order; junction bases with no gene match: 18. In germline, CDR1 is MGHDK, CDR2 SYGVNS. The CDR3 consists of 19 residues.

As concerns this clonotype: Since a much larger clone is just one base distant, this may be a read error. CDR3: CSVPPRQTFNYGYTF. CDR3 coding DNA: TGCAGTGTTCCACCCAGACAGACGTTTAACTATGGCTACACCTTC. The J gene is TRBJ1-2, the V gene TRBV20-1; perhaps TRBD1 as D (5 bases). The CDR3 runs to 15 residues. The germline V gene encodes CDR1 DFQATT and CDR2 SNEGSKA (reference sequence). The V and J ends lost 7 bases and 1 base respectively, with 19 bases between them.

At least ten counts were recorded for this clonotype. The DNA of the CDR3 is TGCAGCGTACCATCTGGCGGCACAGATACGCAGTATTTT. As protein: CSVPSGGTDTQYF. The chain is built from TRBV29-1 and TRBJ2-3, with unresolved D. V was clipped by 6 bases and J by 1 base, with 11 bases between them. Germline lookup yields CDR1 SQVTM and CDR2 ANQGSEA. This CDR3 comprises 13 residues.

The chain employs TRBV19 and TRBJ1-1; D might be TRBD1 (5 bases). This CDR3 has 11 amino acids. CDR1 is LNHDA, CDR2 SQIVND, per germline (reference sequence). Trimming removed 7 bases at V and 8 bases at J, with 11 bases between. The CDR3 loop reads CASKEGPEAFF. The DNA of the CDR3 is TGTGCCAGTAAGGAGGGACCCGAAGCTTTCTTT.

The chain uses TRBV28 and TRBJ1-1; no reliable D call. CDR1 MDHEN and CDR2 SYDVKM come from the germline V gene. This CDR3 is built from 16 residues. The germline V and J ends were trimmed by 4 bases and 1 base, with 16 bases remaining between them. The CDR3 is CASSSPHSFRNTEAFF. In DNA form, the CDR3 reads TGTGCCAGCAGTTCCCCTCACTCTTTTAGGAACACTGAAGCTTTCTTT.

In this sample, this clonotype turned up many times. The V gene is TRBV29-1, the J gene TRBJ1-1; D call uncertain. The CDR3 runs 15 residues. The germline V gene encodes CDR1 SQVTM and CDR2 ANQGSEA. Between the trimmed V and J ends, which lost 2 bases and 0 bases, there was a span of 13 bases. The CDR3 spells CSVESGEMMNTEAFF. The CDR3, as DNA: TGCAGCGTTGAATCCGGAGAGATGATGAACACTGAAGCTTTCTTT.

This clonotype was seen ten or more times. The chain uses TRBV3-1 and TRBJ2-3, with D unclear. The CDR3 is made up of 16 amino acids. Trimming removed 0 bases at V and 1 base at J, with 11 bases between. CDR1 and CDR2 from the germline V gene are LGHDT and YNNKEL (reference sequence). CDR3 coding DNA: TGTGCCAGCAGCCAAGAGCGTCAAATAGGCACAGATACGCAGTATTTT. Translation: CASSQERQIGTDTQYF.

The table lists this clonotype with a few counts. The chain carries TRBV4-1 and TRBJ2-5; D perhaps matches TRBD2 (6 bases). V was pared by 2 bases and J by 3 bases, with 19 bases between. Germline values: CDR1 MGHRA, CDR2 YSYEKL. The CDR3 runs 17 residues. Here the CDR3 DNA reads TGCGCCAGCAGCCAATTCTGGAATAGCGGTAGCAAAGAGACCCAGTACTTC. This codes for CASSQFWNSGSKETQYF.

The chain uses TRBV3-1 and TRBJ2-7; 7 bases align to TRBD1. This CDR3 is 16 amino acids long. The V segment lost 0 bases and the J segment 3 bases; nucleotides outside the gene matches: 8. The germline gives CDR1 LGHDT, CDR2 YNNKEL (reference sequence). The CDR3 here is CASSQETDREYYEQYF. The DNA of the CDR3 is TGTGCCAGCAGCCAAGAAACCGACAGGGAGTACTACGAGCAGTACTTC.

This chain connects TRBV20-1 to TRBJ2-7; maybe TRBD1 (5 bases). Germline V gene data show CDR1 as DFQATT and CDR2 as SNEGSKA (reference sequence). V lost 2 bases and J 4 bases, leaving 9 bases between the germline ends. The CDR3 spans 12 residues. CDR3 sequence reads: CSARPPGYEQYF. For the CDR3, the DNA is TGCAGTGCTAGACCCCCAGGGTACGAGCAGTACTTC.

This clonotype was observed at least ten times. The genes are TRBV7-8 and TRBJ2-1; maybe TRBD2 (6 bases). Germline V CDR1 and CDR2: SGHVS, FQNEAQ. The V end was cut by 6 bases, the J end by 7 bases, with 22 bases between. The CDR3 spans 16 residues. The CDR3 region has the DNA TGTGCCAGCAGACCCGAAGGGCGGGGCTGGGTAAATGAGCAGTTCTTC. The encoded protein is CASRPEGRGWVNEQFF.